This T cell receptor (beta chain) comes out of a study of blood T cell repertoires in COVID-19. Across the whole study: T cells, B-cell-depleted T cells, or PBMCs provided the cDNA or gDNA that served as material.

The CDR3 length is 16 residues. Germline CDR1 reads SGHRS; CDR2 reads YFSETQ. V lost 5 bases to trimming and J lost 2 bases, with 19 bases between them. Only in-frame clones appear in the TCRdb table, and some are missing; sequencing was by immunoSEQ multiplex PCR. The table has around 220,000 clones, around 90% seen once. Living in under 30 US areas, the participants were between roughly 18 and 90 years of age. Participants were placed into cohorts based on the clinical history they reported. Exposed study participants had met a COVID-19 case within 2 weeks before entry. The chain is built from TRBV5-1 and TRBJ2-5; possible D gene TRBD1, 6 bases. The sequencing input was PBMCs or T cells enriched from blood (not recorded which). The receptor comes from a man aged 25-45 years who had been exposed to COVID-19. This chain's CDR3 is CASRLSGTTPQETQYF. The CDR3 DNA is TGCGCCAGCAGATTATCCGGGACAACTCCTCAAGAGACCCAGTACTTC.